This note documents a single T cell receptor beta chain sequence. Its antigen is as yet unknown. This entry belongs to a study of cytomegalovirus exposure and HLA in healthy donors. General observations from the study: The classifier, whose performance was assessed in both the original and validation cohorts, reportedly diagnosed cytomegalovirus status with high specificity and sensitivity. In a later analysis, parvovirus B19, influenza, CMV and Epstein-Barr virus appeared linked to several top co-occurrence clusters. For presence/absence analyses, sequencing depth was assumed to be roughly uniform across donors.

After removal of 6 bases from V and 0 bases from J, the junction contained 6 bases not matched to a gene. The germline gives CDR1 SGDLS, CDR2 YYNGEE. There are 17 residues in the CDR3. This PCR relied on a set of 60 Vbeta primers and 13 Jbeta primers. Some clones are missing from TCRdb's copy, which holds only in-frame ones; the method was immunoSEQ multiplex PCR. The data show 85,000 to 95,000 clones, roughly 72% seen once. The V call is TRBV9, the J call TRBJ2-3, with 14 bases that match TRBD2. Sequencing was carried out using PBMCs. The TCR comes from a man aged 30 to 39 in good health and CMV-seropositive. Written as DNA, the CDR3 is TGTGCCAGCACCAGGGGACTAGCGGGAGACAGCACAGATACGCAGTATTTT. Translated, it gives CASTRGLAGDSTDTQYF.